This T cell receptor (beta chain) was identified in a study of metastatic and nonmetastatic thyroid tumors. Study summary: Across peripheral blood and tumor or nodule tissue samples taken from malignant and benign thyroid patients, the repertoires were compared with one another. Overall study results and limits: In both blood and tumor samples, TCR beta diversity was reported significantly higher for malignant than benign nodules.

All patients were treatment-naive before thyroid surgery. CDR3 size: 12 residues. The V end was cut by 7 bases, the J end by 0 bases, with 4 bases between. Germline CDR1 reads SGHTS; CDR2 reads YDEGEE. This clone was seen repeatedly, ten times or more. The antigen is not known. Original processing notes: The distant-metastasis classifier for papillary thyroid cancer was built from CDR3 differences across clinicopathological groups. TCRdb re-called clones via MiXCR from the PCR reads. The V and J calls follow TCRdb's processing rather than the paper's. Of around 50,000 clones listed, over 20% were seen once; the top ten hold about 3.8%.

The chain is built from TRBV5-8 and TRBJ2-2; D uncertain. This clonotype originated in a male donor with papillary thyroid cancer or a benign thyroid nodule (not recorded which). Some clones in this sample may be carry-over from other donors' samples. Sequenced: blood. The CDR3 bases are TGTGCCAGCGAACCGAACACCGGGGAGCTGTTTTTT. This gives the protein CASEPNTGELFF.